The TCR beta chain under discussion was sequenced for a study of T-cell reconstitution after alpha-beta-depleted transplantation in children. The authors prepared the TCRbeta library with unique molecular identifiers. TCRdb reprocessed the PCR reads via MiXCR and lists one record per CDR3 protein. Of hundreds of thousands of distinct CDR3 sequences listed, about 33% are singletons. Trimming took off 10 bases at V and 3 bases at J, with 17 bases between the two ends. Germline V lookup: CDR1 MDHEN, CDR2 SYDVKM. The CDR3 consists of 14 residues. This chain connects TRBV28 to TRBJ2-3; no clear D gene. The sequence was obtained from a human donor who donated a stem cell graft to a child with aplastic anemia. The sample here was PBMCs from the stem cell graft donor, taken from the stem cell graft. The DNA for the CDR3 is TGTGCCACCAGAGTTGGGTCCCGAACAGATACGCAGTATTTT. Its translation: CATRVGSRTDTQYF.